Below are 24 T cell receptor beta chains sequenced from a single sample in a study of T cell responses to AZD1222 COVID-19 vaccine. The assay was immunoSEQ multiplex PCR, and TCRdb's table has in-frame clones only and misses some. Here the sample spans 99,000 or so clones, 85% to 90% being singletons. The sample here was peripheral blood, taken 28 days after the second AZD1222 dose. The receptor set was obtained from an adult who received the AZD1222 COVID-19 vaccine.

The chain employs TRBV30 and TRBJ1-2; D gene uncertain. The CDR3 consists of 15 residues. V lost 3 bases, J lost 7 bases, and 21 bases lay in between. Germline CDR1 and CDR2: GTSNPN and SVGIG (reference sequence). The CDR3 reads CAWSAGPGPASGYTF. The CDR3 nucleotides read TGTGCCTGGAGCGCCGGGCCAGGCCCCGCAAGTGGCTACACCTTC.

This CDR3 reads CAISWGSSYEQYF. CDR3 DNA: TGTGCCATTAGTTGGGGCAGCTCCTACGAGCAGTACTTC. This sequence joins TRBV10-3 and TRBJ2-7; the D gene is possibly TRBD1 (5 bases). The V gene's germline CDR1 is ENHRY and CDR2 SYGVKD. The CDR3 consists of 13 residues. V lost 9 bases and J lost 0, with 12 bases in between.

The V gene is TRBV5-1, the J gene TRBJ1-4; 10 bases align to TRBD1. Trimming took 4 bases from V and 7 from J; bases not matched to a gene: 4. The CDR3 length is 14 residues. Looked up from germline, CDR1 is SGHRS and CDR2 is YFSETQ. The CDR3 sequence: CASSPTGGPEKLFF. In nucleotides, the CDR3 is TGCGCCAGCAGCCCGACAGGGGGCCCTGAAAAACTGTTTTTT.

The gene calls are TRBV19 and TRBJ2-3, with D unresolved. Between the trimmed V and J ends, which lost 3 bases and 15 bases, there was a span of 22 bases. In germline, CDR1 is LNHDA, CDR2 SQIVND (reference sequence). CDR3 size: 14 residues. CDR3 sequence (DNA): TGTGCCAGTAGTATTGCCAGGCGACTGACTGCACTTTATTTT. Encoded protein: CASSIARRLTALYF. Filled out from reference TRBV19 and TRBJ2-3, the complete variable domain reads DGGITQSPKYLFRKEGQNVTLSCEQNLNHDAMYWYRQDPGQGLRLIYYSQIVNDFQKGDIAEGYSVSREKKESFPLTVTSAQKNPTAFYLCASSIARRLTALYFGPGTRLTVL.

The gene calls are TRBV10-3 and TRBJ1-2, with D hard to call. This CDR3 spans 11 amino acids. V gave up 2 bases and J gave up 7 bases, with 5 bases separating them. CDR1 is ENHRY and CDR2 is SYGVKD in the germline V gene. The CDR3 DNA reads TGTGCCATCAGTGAGGGAAGTGGCTACACCTTC. This translates into CAISEGSGYTF.

V is TRBV19 and J is TRBJ1-2, with 7 nucleotides matching TRBD1. CDR1 is LNHDA and CDR2 is SQIVND in the germline V gene (reference sequence). J lost 5 bases, V lost 6 bases, and 6 bases had no gene match. CDR3 length equals 13 residues. In DNA form, the CDR3 reads TGTGCCAGTAGCCCGGGACAGAGATATGGCTACACCTTC. It is translated as CASSPGQRYGYTF.

This clone was recorded only once. The genes are TRBV4-3 and TRBJ2-7; D remains ambiguous. Trimming took 4 bases from V and 7 from J, leaving 14 bases between them. The CDR3 sequence is 13 residues long. Germline lookup yields CDR1 LGHNA and CDR2 YSLEER. This chain's CDR3 is CASSLRLLGEQYF. The CDR3 bases are TGCGCCAGCAGCCTCCGCCTCCTCGGGGAGCAGTACTTC.

The chain uses TRBV2 and TRBJ2-7, with no clear D. CDR1 and CDR2 from the germline V gene are SNHLY and FYNNEI. The CDR3 is made up of 13 amino acids. Trimming took off 2 bases at V and 4 bases at J, with 9 bases between the two ends. In DNA, the CDR3 is TGTGCCAGCAGTGAAAGGCAGGCTTACGAGCAGTACTTC. It encodes CASSERQAYEQYF. Filled out from reference TRBV2 and TRBJ2-7, the complete variable domain reads EPEVTQTPSHQVTQMGQEVILRCVPISNHLYFYWYRQILGQKVEFLVSFYNNEISEKSEIFDDQFSVERPDGSNFTLKIRSTKLEDSAMYFCASSERQAYEQYFGPGTRLTVT.

This clone was found a few times. The V and J genes are TRBV29-1 and TRBJ1-3; D gene uncertain. The germline CDR1 and CDR2 sequences are SQVTM and ANQGSEA. This CDR3 is built from 14 residues. V was shortened by 4 bases and J by 0 bases, with 10 bases between the two germline ends. The CDR3 region has the DNA TGCAGCGTTGCGGGCCTCTACTCTGGAAACACCATATATTTT. It translates to CSVAGLYSGNTIYF.

V gene TRBV7-9 combines with J gene TRBJ1-4; 8 positions match TRBD1. The CDR3 has 14 residues. CDR1 is SEHNR and CDR2 is FQNEAQ in the germline V gene (reference sequence). The junction had 7 bases not matched to a gene; V was cut back by 5 bases and J by 8 bases. The CDR3 DNA is TGTGCCAGCAGCACCCGACAGGGGAGGGAAAAACTGTTTTTT. As protein: CASSTRQGREKLFF.

The V call is TRBV10-2, the J call TRBJ2-3, with D possibly matching TRBD1 (5 bases). Trimming pared 11 bases from V and 3 bases from J, leaving 21 bases between. Germline V lookup: CDR1 WSHSY, CDR2 SAAADI. This CDR3 comprises 15 residues. The CDR3 is CAVLGQIRGTDTQYF. The CDR3 nucleotides are TGCGCCGTCCTGGGGCAGATAAGAGGTACAGATACGCAGTATTTT.

This chain joins TRBV27 and TRBJ1-2, with 8 bases lining up with TRBD1. From germline, CDR1 is MNHEY and CDR2 SMNVEV (reference sequence). The CDR3 spans 14 residues. The V gene end was trimmed by 3 bases and the J gene end by 7 bases; junction bases not matched to a gene: 7. Here the CDR3 DNA reads TGTGCCAGCAGTTTGGGCAGGGGGCTAAGTGGCTACACCTTC. Protein sequence: CASSLGRGLSGYTF.

This clone showed up just once. The V gene is TRBV28, the J gene TRBJ1-2; 10 bases are a match to TRBD1. After removal of 3 bases from V and 3 bases from J, the junction contained 1 base not matched to a gene. The CDR3 runs 14 residues. Germline V gene data show CDR1 as MDHEN and CDR2 as SYDVKM. This CDR3 is CASSLDRGDYGYTF. In nucleotides, the CDR3 is TGTGCCAGCAGTTTGGACAGGGGGGACTATGGCTACACCTTC.

The genes are TRBV6-5 and TRBJ1-4, with TRBD1 matching 9 bases. V was clipped by 5 bases and J by 5 bases; unmatched bases: 6. The V gene's germline CDR1 is MNHEY and CDR2 SVGAGI. The CDR3 covers 15 residues. The CDR3 reads CASSPTGTGNEKLFF. CDR3 coding DNA: TGTGCCAGCAGTCCTACCGGGACAGGGAATGAAAAACTGTTTTTT.

The V call is TRBV18, the J call TRBJ2-1; TRBD1 matches at 10 bases. Germline-derived CDR1 and CDR2 are KGHSH and LQKENI. With V trimmed by 6 bases and J by 5 bases, 16 bases remained unmatched. This CDR3 is 18 amino acids long. CDR3 DNA: TGTGCCAGCTCGCTGGACAGGGGGATTGTTTCCAAAAACAATGAGCAGTTCTTC. Its translation is CASSLDRGIVSKNNEQFF.

The chain carries TRBV28 and TRBJ1-1, with D tentatively TRBD1 (6 bases). This CDR3 comprises 12 residues. V was clipped by 2 bases and J by 11 bases, with 12 bases between them. CDR1 and CDR2 from the germline V gene are MDHEN and SYDVKM. The CDR3 spells CASSLRQAVAFF. In DNA, the CDR3 is TGTGCCAGCAGTTTAAGACAGGCGGTGGCTTTCTTT.

V gene TRBV10-3 combines with J gene TRBJ1-3, with a weak D call TRBD1 (5 bases). Looked up from germline, CDR1 is ENHRY and CDR2 is SYGVKD. V was shortened by 3 bases and J by 1 base, with 7 bases between the two germline ends. The CDR3 is made up of 14 amino acids. Written as DNA, the CDR3 is TGTGCCATCAGTGATGGGGCATCTGGAAACACCATATATTTT. Translated: CAISDGASGNTIYF.

The rearrangement links TRBV10-3 to TRBJ2-7; no clear D. Trimming took off 11 bases at V and 0 bases at J, with 8 bases between the two ends. Germline V lookup: CDR1 ENHRY, CDR2 SYGVKD. The CDR3 runs to 11 residues. The CDR3 protein is CAASPSYEQYF. For the CDR3, the DNA is TGTGCCGCGTCCCCCTCCTACGAGCAGTACTTC.

The chain employs TRBV5-1 and TRBJ2-3; 12 bases match TRBD2. Germline lookup yields CDR1 SGHRS and CDR2 YFSETQ. With V trimmed by 4 bases and J by 6 bases, 6 bases remained unmatched. This CDR3 contains 15 residues. The CDR3 region is CASSVTSGRIDTQYF. CDR3 nucleotide sequence: TGCGCCAGCAGCGTGACTAGCGGGAGAATCGATACGCAGTATTTT.

The chain has TRBV11-2 and TRBJ2-7; TRBD1 matches at 7 bases. CDR1 SGHAT and CDR2 FQNNGV come from the germline V gene. V shed 2 bases and J 3 bases; nucleotides not matched to a gene: 7. The CDR3 is made up of 15 amino acids. The CDR3 spells CASSLIGTESYEQYF. The CDR3 region has the DNA TGTGCCAGCAGCTTAATCGGGACAGAGAGCTACGAGCAGTACTTC.

About this clone: Other nucleotide sequences in the sample specify the same CDR3. The chain has TRBV28 and TRBJ2-7; D ambiguous. Germline V CDR1 and CDR2: MDHEN, SYDVKM. Trimming shortened V by 4 bases and J by 4 bases, and 5 bases separated the two germline ends. This CDR3 spans 11 amino acids. The CDR3 loop reads CASSSFYEQYF. CDR3 DNA sequence: TGTGCCAGCAGTTCCTTTTACGAGCAGTACTTC.

V gene TRBV27 combines with J gene TRBJ1-5, with a tentative D call TRBD1 (5 bases). There are 15 residues in the CDR3. Germline loops: CDR1 MNHEY, CDR2 SMNVEV (reference sequence). The V end was cut by 5 bases, the J end by 6 bases, with 17 bases between. In DNA form, the CDR3 reads TGTGCCAGCAGTCCATACGGGGCGCTGGGTCAGCCCCAGCATTTT. It encodes CASSPYGALGQPQHF.

CDR3 DNA: TGTGCCAGCAGCGCCGGACTAGCGGCCTCCTACGAGCAGTACTTC. Translation: CASSAGLAASYEQYF. This chain joins TRBV9 and TRBJ2-7; TRBD2 agrees at 10 bases. V lost 3 bases to trimming and J lost 0 bases; unmatched junction nucleotides: 3. The CDR3 is made up of 15 amino acids. Germline V lookup: CDR1 SGDLS, CDR2 YYNGEE.

The rearrangement links TRBV3-1 (or the pseudogene TRBV3-2) to TRBJ1-4, with TRBD1 identical over 7 bases. V lost 3 bases to trimming and J lost 14 bases; unmatched junction nucleotides: 6. The CDR3 loop spans 12 amino acids. Germline assignment: CDR1 LGHDT and CDR2 YNNKEL (reference sequence). CDR3: CASSHGDSGLFF. In DNA form, the CDR3 reads TGTGCCAGCAGCCACGGGGACAGCGGGCTGTTTTTT.